The 4 T cell receptor beta chains reported below all come from one sample, sequenced in a study of healthy donors' naive CD4 and CD8 T cells. Each TCR library used 450 to 600 ng of total RNA and a linear amplification protocol. TCRdb re-derived calls from the reads in MiXCR, one entry per CDR3 protein. In the table there are approximately 180,000 distinct CDR3 sequences, 65% to 75% of which are singletons. Specimen: naive CD4+ and CD8+ T cells sorted from blood, pooled from several donors. Receptors were obtained from a pool of human donors in good health; the sample pools cells from several healthy donors.

The chain carries TRBV11-2 and TRBJ2-5; D is perhaps TRBD2 (5 bases). This CDR3 region has 13 residues. The V end was cut by 4 bases, the J end by 4 bases, with 10 bases between. CDR1 is SGHAT, CDR2 FQNNGV, per germline. The CDR3 DNA is TGTGCCAGCAGCTCGACCGGAGGAGAGACCCAGTACTTC. Its translation: CASSSTGGETQYF.

This clonotype has just a few counts. The chain has TRBV15 and TRBJ2-3; D is unresolved. The ends were cut back, 4 bases at V and 0 bases at J, with 11 bases in the middle. The CDR3 extends over 15 amino acids. Germline V CDR1 and CDR2: LNHNV, YYDKDF (reference sequence). The CDR3 sequence is CATSKRTASTDTQYF. The CDR3 DNA follows: TGTGCCACCAGCAAAAGGACGGCTAGCACAGATACGCAGTATTTT.

The chain recombines TRBV5-1 with TRBJ1-1; D is unresolved. With 0 bases removed from V and 2 bases from J, the gap between germline ends came to 11 bases. Germline-derived CDR1 and CDR2 are SGHRS and YFSETQ. The CDR3 covers 15 residues. The CDR3: CASSLGPAVNTEAFF. The CDR3 DNA reads as TGCGCCAGCAGCTTGGGACCGGCCGTAAACACTGAAGCTTTCTTT.

The table lists this clonotype with many counts. J is TRBJ2-1 and V is TRBV29-1, with no clear D. V lost 3 bases and J lost 4, with 4 bases in between. The germline gives CDR1 SQVTM, CDR2 ANQGSEA. The CDR3 is 11 amino acids. CDR3 coding DNA: TGCAGCGTTGACAATTACAATGAGCAGTTCTTC. Its protein product is CSVDNYNEQFF.